This T cell receptor (beta chain) was documented in a study of T cell repertoires in cytomegalovirus infection. Overall study context: CMV epitopes, recently identified HLA-C-restricted and well-studied HLA-B-restricted, were used. Both a matching HLA type and CMV infection were indicated by public TCR beta signatures. General observations from the study: Cumulative public TCR beta family frequency identified CMV carriers with the relevant HLA.

Trimming took 3 bases from V and 2 from J, leaving 14 bases between them. The CDR3 spans 15 residues. From germline, CDR1 is MGHDK and CDR2 SYGVNS. In the case of this clonotype: Its target is unknown.

TCRdb re-analysed the reads in MiXCR, keeping a single row per CDR3 protein. The data contain about 140,000 distinct CDR3 sequences, over 30% of them singletons. The clonotype was recovered from a human donor in good health (CMV status not recorded). Some clones in this sample may be carry-over from other donors' samples. Sequenced here: CD8+ T cells from cultured PBMCs, sampled from culture after CMV antigen stimulation. J is TRBJ2-7 and V is TRBV25-1; D perhaps matches TRBD1 (6 bases). The chain's CDR3 is CASSDSGTPTYEQYF. The CDR3 bases are TGTGCCAGCAGTGACTCCGGGACACCTACCTACGAGCAGTACTTC.